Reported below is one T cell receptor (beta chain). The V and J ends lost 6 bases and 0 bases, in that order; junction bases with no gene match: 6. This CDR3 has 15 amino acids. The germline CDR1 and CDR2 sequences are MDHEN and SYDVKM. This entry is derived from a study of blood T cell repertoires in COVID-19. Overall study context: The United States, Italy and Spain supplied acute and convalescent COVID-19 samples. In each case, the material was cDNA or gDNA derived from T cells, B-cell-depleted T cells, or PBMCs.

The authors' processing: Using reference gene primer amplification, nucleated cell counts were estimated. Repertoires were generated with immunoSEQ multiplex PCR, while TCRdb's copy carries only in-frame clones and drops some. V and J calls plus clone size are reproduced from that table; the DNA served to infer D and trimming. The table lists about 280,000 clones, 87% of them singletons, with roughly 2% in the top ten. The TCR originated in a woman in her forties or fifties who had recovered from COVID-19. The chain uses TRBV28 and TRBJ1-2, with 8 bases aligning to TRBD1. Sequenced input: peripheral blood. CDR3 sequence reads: CASSLTGGPNYGYTF. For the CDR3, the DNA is TGTGCCAGCAGCTTAACAGGGGGGCCTAACTATGGCTACACCTTC.